These 23 T cell receptor beta chains were all obtained from the same sample, sequenced in a study of human T cells and chemical hapten exposure listed by TCRdb under 2021. Per the publication, the time point label means: patch test 3, about 24 weeks after DPC sensitization. What the treatment or condition label conveys for this sample: therapeutic diphenylcyclopropenone sensitization with weekly scalp DPC. The method was RACE. Sequenced using a NextSeq 500. TCRdb redid the processing of the public reads, applying fastp at Q25 and MiXCR, and retained in-frame beta chains. Duplicate CDR3 protein sequences are folded into a single record with the most common DNA and genes. The sample profile shows approximately 90,000 distinct CDR3 sequences; 25% to 35% of them were found once. Approximately 10% of the sample belongs to the ten largest clones. The starting material was whole blood, obtained in connection with sensitization to the hapten diphenylcyclopropenone (DPC). The receptors were gathered from a man aged 35 to 55 with alopecia areata. Some clones in this sample may be carry-over from other donors' samples.

This clonotype is a singleton in its sample. This chain links TRBV7-9 with TRBJ2-7, with D possibly being TRBD2 (5 bases). The germline V and J ends were trimmed by 7 bases and 3 bases, with 13 bases remaining between them. The CDR3 totals 13 residues. CDR1 and CDR2 from the germline V gene are SEHNR and FQNEAQ (reference sequence). The CDR3 region is CASTKAADYEQYF. The CDR3 coding sequence is TGTGCCAGCACCAAAGCGGCCGACTACGAGCAGTACTTC.

The chain joins TRBV12-3 or TRBV12-4 to TRBJ1-4; D is ambiguous. V lost 3 bases and J lost 8, with 10 bases in between. The CDR3 has 13 residues. The CDR3 here is CASSFKGTEKLFF. In DNA, the CDR3 is TGTGCCAGCAGTTTTAAGGGAACCGAAAAACTGTTTTTT.

The chain carries TRBV5-1 and TRBJ1-5; TRBD1 aligns across 9 bases. This CDR3 has 16 amino acids. V shed 3 bases and J 1 base; nucleotides not matched to a gene: 5. Germline V lookup: CDR1 SGHRS, CDR2 YFSETQ. CDR3 loop: CASSSGTGPSNQPQHF. Written as DNA, the CDR3 is TGCGCCAGCAGCTCCGGGACAGGGCCCAGCAATCAGCCCCAGCATTTT.

J is TRBJ1-5 and V is TRBV10-2, with 8 bases that match TRBD1. The CDR3 has 14 residues. The V and J ends lost 6 bases and 6 bases, in that order; junction bases with no gene match: 7. CDR1 is WSHSY and CDR2 is SAAADI in the germline V gene. CDR3 protein: CASSSGQGIQPQHF. The DNA of the CDR3 is TGCGCCAGCAGCTCTGGACAGGGAATTCAGCCCCAGCATTTT.

This clonotype was recorded a few times. The chain recombines TRBV5-6 with TRBJ2-1; the match to TRBD2 covers 7 bases. The CDR3 is made up of 13 amino acids. Germline lookup yields CDR1 SGHDT and CDR2 YYEEEE. The junction had 1 base not matched to a gene; V was cut back by 2 bases and J by 5 bases. The chain's CDR3 is CASSFGTNNEQFF. The CDR3 coding sequence is TGTGCCAGCAGCTTTGGGACTAACAATGAGCAGTTCTTC.

The V gene is TRBV7-9, the J gene TRBJ2-2; D is tentatively TRBD1 or TRBD2 (5 bases each). This CDR3 has 16 amino acids. Per the germline V gene, CDR1 is SEHNR and CDR2 is FQNEAQ (reference sequence). Deletions cut 9 bases from V and 6 bases from J, with 23 bases between. In DNA form, the CDR3 reads TGTGCCAGTACCCCTGGGGCTAGCCCCGGGGCCGGGGAGCTGTTTTTT. Translated: CASTPGASPGAGELFF.

This clonotype was seen a handful of times. J is TRBJ2-3 and V is TRBV7-9; D assignment may be TRBD1 or TRBD2 (6 bases each). V was cut by 5 bases and J by 0 bases, with 12 bases left in between. Germline values: CDR1 SEHNR, CDR2 FQNEAQ (reference sequence). This CDR3 region has 15 residues. CDR3 amino acids: CASSGGTPSTDTQYF. The CDR3 DNA is TGTGCCAGCAGCGGGGGGACACCGAGCACAGATACGCAGTATTTT. Using reference TRBV7-9 and TRBJ2-3 for the parts outside the CDR3, the full variable domain is DTGVSQNPRHKITKRGQNVTFRCDPISEHNRLYWYRQTLGQGPEFLTYFQNEAQLEKSRLLSDRFSAERPKGSFSTLEIQRTEQGDSAMYLCASSGGTPSTDTQYFGPGTRLTVL.

The V gene is TRBV12-3 or TRBV12-4, the J gene TRBJ1-5; maybe TRBD1 (5 bases). Trimming cost V 0 bases and J 7 bases, with 19 bases left between them. The CDR3 is 17 amino acids. CDR3 amino acids: CASSLARVGQGGQPQHF. CDR3 nucleotides: TGTGCCAGCAGTTTAGCGCGAGTGGGGCAGGGAGGCCAGCCCCAGCATTTT.

The rearrangement uses TRBV2 and TRBJ2-1; TRBD2 matches 9 bases. J lost 6 bases, V lost 6 bases, and 6 bases had no gene match. Germline CDR1 and CDR2: SNHLY and FYNNEI. The CDR3 runs to 14 residues. The CDR3 is CASRRTSAPNEQFF. CDR3 coding DNA: TGTGCCAGCAGAAGGACTAGCGCTCCCAATGAGCAGTTCTTC.

The chain is built from TRBV12-3 or TRBV12-4 and TRBJ1-5, with D tentatively TRBD1 (6 bases). V lost 6 bases and J lost 7, with 19 bases in between. The CDR3 is 15 amino acids. CDR3 sequence reads: CASSLGPGAWQPQHF. The CDR3 bases are TGTGCCAGCAGCTTGGGACCGGGGGCCTGGCAGCCCCAGCATTTT.

In DNA, the CDR3 is TGTGCCAGCAGACAAGCGGGGAACTCGGAGACCCAGTACTTC. It yields the protein CASRQAGNSETQYF. V and J are TRBV28 and TRBJ2-5, with TRBD2 matching over 7 bases. Germline V CDR1 and CDR2: MDHEN, SYDVKM. V was clipped by 6 bases and J by 5 bases; unmatched bases: 9. CDR3 length: 14 residues.

The rearrangement uses TRBV7-2 and TRBJ1-3; D gene ambiguous. The ends were cut back, 1 base at V and 0 bases at J, with 10 bases in the middle. Germline loops: CDR1 SGHTA, CDR2 FQGNSA. The CDR3 runs to 16 residues. The DNA for the CDR3 is TGTGCCAGCAGCTTAGAGCCGGGCGCCTCTGGAAACACCATATATTTT. This gives the protein CASSLEPGASGNTIYF.

The sample holds a few counts of this clonotype. The V and J genes are TRBV3-1 and TRBJ2-7; 9 bases are a match to TRBD1. With 4 bases clipped from V and 2 bases from J, the junction kept 12 bases outside the gene matches. The germline gives CDR1 LGHDT, CDR2 YNNKEL (reference sequence). There are 17 residues in the CDR3. The CDR3 nucleotides read TGTGCCAGCAGCCTTGGGACAGGGATTACTCCTACCTACGAGCAGTACTTC. Protein: CASSLGTGITPTYEQYF.

The genes are TRBV25-1 and TRBJ1-1; 7 bases agree with TRBD1. From germline, CDR1 is MGHDK and CDR2 SYGVNS. This CDR3 comprises 12 residues. The ends lost 4 bases at V and 8 bases at J; junction bases unmatched: 4. The CDR3 bases are TGTGCCAGCAGTGGAACAGGGGCCGAAGCTTTCTTT. Translating gives CASSGTGAEAFF.

Only a few counts were recorded for this clonotype. The V and J genes are TRBV6-6 and TRBJ2-3; 10 nucleotides line up with TRBD1. Germline loops: CDR1 MNHNY, CDR2 SVGAGI (reference sequence). Losses at the gene ends were 5 bases for V and 4 bases for J; bases not matched to a gene: 9. This CDR3 spans 16 amino acids. CDR3 sequence: CASSDRTGGSADTQYF. The CDR3 DNA is TGTGCCAGCAGTGACCGGACAGGGGGTTCCGCAGATACGCAGTATTTT.

The table lists this clonotype with a few counts. The chain recombines TRBV5-1 with TRBJ2-3; D might be TRBD2 (5 bases). Per germline, CDR1 SGHRS and CDR2 YFSETQ. Trimming left V 4 bases short and J 6 bases short, with 18 bases between. This CDR3 is 15 amino acids long. CDR3 sequence (DNA): TGCGCCAGCAGCCACGAGCGGCCATCGGGGGATACGCAGTATTTT. Its protein product is CASSHERPSGDTQYF.

The chain carries TRBV2 and TRBJ1-1; D not resolved. The CDR3 contains 13 residues. V gave up 3 bases and J gave up 3 bases, with 8 bases separating them. From germline, CDR1 is SNHLY and CDR2 FYNNEI. The chain's CDR3 is CASSEGFDTEAFF. The CDR3 DNA sequence: TGTGCCAGCAGTGAGGGTTTTGACACTGAAGCTTTCTTT.

With respect to this clonotype: A single base separates this from a much larger clone, so it may be a read error. This chain links TRBV7-8 with TRBJ1-5; D ambiguous. This CDR3 contains 13 residues. The germline gives CDR1 SGHVS, CDR2 FQNEAQ. V dropped 1 base and J dropped 1 base, with 2 bases sitting between them. This CDR3 is CASSLESNQPQHF. DNA of the CDR3: TGTGCCAGCAGCTTAGAGAGCAATCAGCCCCAGCATTTT.

The chain employs TRBV4-2 and TRBJ1-4; 9 bases agree with TRBD1. Looked up from germline, CDR1 is LGHNA and CDR2 is YNFKEQ. The CDR3 loop spans 19 amino acids. Trimming cost V 4 bases and J 0 bases; bases outside gene matches: 12. The CDR3 DNA is TGTGCCAGCAGCCCTCCGTATCGGACAGGGGACCCAACTAATGAAAAACTGTTTTTT. Translated: CASSPPYRTGDPTNEKLFF.

The chain joins TRBV5-4 to TRBJ2-1, with 7 nucleotides matching TRBD2. The CDR3 length is 16 residues. V gave up 0 bases and J gave up 4 bases; unmatched junction bases: 7. Germline V gene data show CDR1 as SGHNT and CDR2 as YYREEE (reference sequence). The DNA for the CDR3 is TGTGCCAGCAGCTTGGGCGGACTAGACAAATACAATGAGCAGTTCTTC. The encoded protein is CASSLGGLDKYNEQFF.

About this clonotype: Possible read error: a much larger clone is one base away. The rearrangement joins TRBV28 to TRBJ2-5, with no clear D. The CDR3 is 11 amino acids. Germline-derived CDR1 and CDR2 are MDHEN and SYDVKM. Trimming stripped 4 bases from V and 4 bases from J, with 4 bases between. CDR3 in amino acids: CASSSVETQYF. The DNA for the CDR3 is TGTGCCAGCAGTTCGGTAGAGACCCAGTACTTC.

The rearrangement uses TRBV6-2 or TRBV6-3 and TRBJ2-1; D remains ambiguous. The CDR3 is 16 amino acids. Trimming removed 4 bases at V and 4 bases at J, with 17 bases between. Per germline, CDR1 MNHEY and CDR2 SVGEGT. CDR3 bases: TGTGCCAGCAGTTCCTGGCCTCAACCAGTTTACAATGAGCAGTTCTTC. It yields the protein CASSSWPQPVYNEQFF.

The table lists this clonotype with a few counts. The chain carries TRBV20-1 and TRBJ2-7; TRBD1 or TRBD2 may be the D gene (5 bases each). CDR3 length: 14 amino acids. CDR1 DFQATT and CDR2 SNEGSKA come from the germline V gene (reference sequence). The V end lost 4 bases, the J end lost 3 bases, and 16 bases lay between the germline ends. CDR3 in DNA: TGCAGTGCTATGGGGACGAGGGTGGACTACGAGCAGTACTTC. Amino acids: CSAMGTRVDYEQYF.